The 32 T cell receptor beta chains below all came from one sample that was sequenced in a study of shared clonotypes between healthy human individuals. Libraries were prepared by immunoSEQ multiplex PCR; TCRdb keeps only in-frame clonotypes and omits some of them. The data show around 1.1 million clones, about 80% seen once. Sequencing was done on a sample of memory CD4+ T cells from PBMCs. Subset given: CD45RA-negative fraction. The receptors come from a man aged 18 to 29 in good health. Some clones in this sample may be carry-over from other donors' samples.

The CDR3 DNA reads TGTGCCAGCAGCCTATCCTCCGGGACCCGCTACGAGCAGTACTTC. Translation: CASSLSSGTRYEQYF. The J gene is TRBJ2-7, the V gene TRBV7-9; D possibly matches TRBD1 or TRBD2 (5 bases each). The germline CDR1 and CDR2 sequences are SEHNR and FQNEAQ (reference sequence). This CDR3 is 15 amino acids long. Trimming took 5 bases from V and 3 from J, leaving 17 bases between them.

This chain links TRBV19 with TRBJ1-5, with D possibly being TRBD1 (5 bases). This CDR3 is built from 13 residues. CDR1 is LNHDA, CDR2 SQIVND, per germline (reference sequence). Trimming shortened V by 2 bases and J by 4 bases, and 6 bases separated the two germline ends. The CDR3 DNA sequence: TGTGCCAGTAGTATATCAGGGAATCAGCCCCAGCATTTT. Translating gives CASSISGNQPQHF. Combining the CDR3 with reference TRBV19 and TRBJ1-5 gives the whole variable domain DGGITQSPKYLFRKEGQNVTLSCEQNLNHDAMYWYRQDPGQGLRLIYYSQIVNDFQKGDIAEGYSVSREKKESFPLTVTSAQKNPTAFYLCASSISGNQPQHFGDGTRLSIL.

The chain joins TRBV27 to TRBJ2-2, with 7 bases matching TRBD2. With V trimmed by 4 bases and J by 4 bases, 3 bases remained unmatched. This CDR3 is 14 amino acids long. The germline CDR1 and CDR2 sequences are MNHEY and SMNVEV (reference sequence). The CDR3 sequence is CASSSLAFTGELFF. CDR3 sequence (DNA): TGTGCCAGCAGTTCACTAGCGTTCACCGGGGAGCTGTTTTTT.

The rearrangement joins TRBV7-3 to TRBJ2-7; D not resolved. V lost 1 base and J lost 4, with 11 bases in between. The CDR3 has 14 amino acids. Germline V gene data show CDR1 as SGHTA and CDR2 as FQGTGA. This CDR3 is CASSLREWGYEQYF. The CDR3 nucleotides read TGTGCCAGCAGCTTAAGGGAATGGGGTTACGAGCAGTACTTC.

The V gene is TRBV28, the J gene TRBJ1-4; D remains unclear. CDR3 length: 13 amino acids. CDR1 is MDHEN and CDR2 is SYDVKM in the germline V gene. Trimming removed 3 bases from V and 5 bases from J, with 7 bases in between. In nucleotides, the CDR3 is TGTGCCAGCAGTTTTAGGGAAAATGAAAAACTGTTTTTT. Translated: CASSFRENEKLFF.

The DNA of the CDR3 is TGTGCCAGCAGCTTTGCCGGAGGAGACAATGAGCAGTTCTTC. Translation gives CASSFAGGDNEQFF. J is TRBJ2-1 and V is TRBV7-6; a weak D match, TRBD2 (5 bases). In germline, CDR1 is SGHVS, CDR2 FNYEAQ. V lost 3 bases and J lost 5, with 11 bases in between. The CDR3 loop spans 14 amino acids.

This clone was detected many times. The chain carries TRBV5-1 and TRBJ2-7; D tentatively fits TRBD1 or TRBD2 (5 bases each). CDR1 and CDR2 from the germline V gene are SGHRS and YFSETQ. The CDR3 sequence is 15 residues long. Trimming stripped 4 bases from V and 7 bases from J, with 21 bases between. CDR3 residues: CASSENLGSEGEQYF. As DNA, the CDR3 is TGCGCCAGCAGCGAGAACTTGGGCAGTGAGGGGGAGCAGTACTTC.

V usage is TRBV11-2 and J usage is TRBJ1-1; possible D gene TRBD1, 6 bases. This CDR3 region has 16 residues. V was shortened by 4 bases and J by 0 bases, with 15 bases between the two germline ends. Germline CDR1 is SGHAT and CDR2 is FQNNGV. The DNA of the CDR3 is TGTGCCAGCAGCTCATACCGGGACACTCTGAACACTGAAGCTTTCTTT. It translates to CASSSYRDTLNTEAFF.

The chain carries TRBV19 and TRBJ1-2; TRBD1 is a possible D gene (5 bases). The CDR3 loop spans 14 amino acids. Trimming pared 5 bases from V and 5 bases from J, leaving 15 bases between. Germline V gene data show CDR1 as LNHDA and CDR2 as SQIVND (reference sequence). The CDR3 loop is CASSPSLWGYGYTF. The CDR3 bases are TGTGCCAGTAGTCCCAGTCTTTGGGGGTATGGCTACACCTTC.

This sequence joins TRBV30 and TRBJ2-5; D is possibly TRBD2 (5 bases). Germline CDR1 is GTSNPN and CDR2 is SVGIG (reference sequence). The CDR3 has 14 residues. Trimming took off 0 bases at V and 11 bases at J, with 19 bases between the two ends. The CDR3 region is CAWSVRPLKGEQYF. In DNA form, the CDR3 reads TGTGCCTGGAGTGTACGGCCCCTAAAGGGAGAGCAGTACTTC.

V gene TRBV11-2 combines with J gene TRBJ2-7; 11 bases are a match to TRBD1. The CDR3 has 16 residues. V shed 2 bases, J shed 7 bases, and the junction held 10 bases outside the gene matches. From germline, CDR1 is SGHAT and CDR2 FQNNGV. The CDR3 loop is CASSLLGQGVAGEQYF. The DNA for the CDR3 is TGTGCCAGCAGCTTATTGGGACAGGGGGTTGCGGGGGAGCAGTACTTC.

The CDR3 protein is CASSSIPRAPLPDTQYF. Here the CDR3 DNA reads TGTGCCAGCAGCTCCATCCCCCGGGCCCCGCTCCCAGATACGCAGTATTTT. The J gene is TRBJ2-3, the V gene TRBV11-2, with D uncertain. Trimming removed 4 bases from V and 4 bases from J, with 21 bases in between. Per the germline V gene, CDR1 is SGHAT and CDR2 is FQNNGV. This CDR3 contains 17 residues. Together with reference TRBV11-2 and TRBJ2-3, the CDR3 gives the full variable domain: EAGVAQSPRYKIIEKRQSVAFWCNPISGHATLYWYQQILGQGPKLLIQFQNNGVVDDSQLPKDRFSAERLKGVDSTLKIQPAKLEDSAVYLCASSSIPRAPLPDTQYFGPGTRLTVL.

The DNA for the CDR3 is TGCGCCAGCAGCACCGGGGGGACAGAGGAGACCGAGCAGTACTTC. Translation: CASSTGGTEETEQYF. The chain is built from TRBV5-1 and TRBJ2-7, with D perhaps given as TRBD1 or TRBD2 (7 bases each). The CDR3 extends over 15 amino acids. V lost 4 bases and J 6 bases, leaving 20 bases between the germline ends. In germline, CDR1 is SGHRS, CDR2 YFSETQ.

The chain is built from TRBV30 and TRBJ1-2, with a possible D match to TRBD1 (6 bases). This CDR3 region has 13 residues. Germline V CDR1 and CDR2: GTSNPN, SVGIG (reference sequence). V gave up 4 bases and J gave up 4 bases, with 13 bases separating them. In nucleotides, the CDR3 is TGTGCCTGGAACAGGGAGCCTGGCTATGGCTACACCTTC. Protein sequence: CAWNREPGYGYTF.

This chain links TRBV2 with TRBJ1-5; D is unresolved. CDR1 is SNHLY, CDR2 FYNNEI, per germline. V lost 1 base to trimming and J lost 9 bases, with 13 bases between them. The CDR3 consists of 14 residues. CDR3 sequence (DNA): TGTGCCAGCAGTGAAGATCAGTTTAATGGGCCCCAGCATTTT. Protein: CASSEDQFNGPQHF.

The CDR3 DNA reads as TGCGCCACTAGGGGGACTAGCGGGGCTCAAGAGACCCAGTACTTC. It specifies CATRGTSGAQETQYF. The J gene is TRBJ2-5, the V gene TRBV10-2; TRBD2 matches at 13 bases. J was trimmed by 2 bases and V by 10 bases; bases with no gene match: 7. The CDR3 totals 15 residues. The germline V gene encodes CDR1 WSHSY and CDR2 SAAADI.

The V and J genes are TRBV27 and TRBJ2-6; TRBD1 or TRBD2 may be the D gene (5 bases each). The germline V gene has CDR1 MNHEY and CDR2 SMNVEV (reference sequence). This CDR3 is 16 amino acids long. V was shortened by 6 bases and J by 0 bases, with 12 bases between the two germline ends. Written as DNA, the CDR3 is TGTGCCAGCAGAAAGGCTGGGGGCTCTGGGGCCAACGTCCTGACTTTC. Amino acids: CASRKAGGSGANVLTF.

This chain connects TRBV30 to TRBJ2-7; 13 bases agree with TRBD2. Germline CDR1 GTSNPN, CDR2 SVGIG (reference sequence). This CDR3 comprises 15 residues. V lost 2 bases to trimming and J lost 2 bases; unmatched junction nucleotides: 3. CDR3 loop: CAWSPGLAGAYEQYF. The DNA for the CDR3 is TGTGCCTGGAGTCCCGGACTAGCGGGAGCCTACGAGCAGTACTTC.

The rearrangement joins TRBV11-2 to TRBJ2-1; TRBD1 or TRBD2 may be the D gene (5 bases each). CDR1 and CDR2 from the germline V gene are SGHAT and FQNNGV. Trimming took off 7 bases at V and 6 bases at J, with 25 bases between the two ends. This CDR3 is 17 amino acids long. This CDR3 reads CASIPSLGAVGVNEQFF. CDR3 DNA: TGTGCCAGCATCCCGTCTCTCGGGGCCGTGGGGGTCAATGAGCAGTTCTTC.

The rearrangement links TRBV18 to TRBJ2-1; TRBD1 matches 9 bases. V shed 5 bases, J shed 8 bases, and the junction held 10 bases outside the gene matches. The germline V gene has CDR1 KGHSH and CDR2 LQKENI. The CDR3 consists of 15 residues. The DNA of the CDR3 is TGTGCCAGCTCAATAGGGTCGGGGACAGGGCATGAGCAGTTCTTC. This sequence encodes CASSIGSGTGHEQFF.

The chain employs TRBV5-1 and TRBJ1-2; possibly TRBD1 for D (6 bases). CDR1 and CDR2 (germline): SGHRS, YFSETQ. The CDR3 totals 14 residues. V dropped 1 base and J dropped 10 bases, with 17 bases sitting between them. The CDR3 bases are TGCGCCAGCAGCTTGTCGGCGGGGGCGTTGGCCTACACCTTC. This encodes CASSLSAGALAYTF.

This clone was detected a few times. The CDR3 loop is CASMGGIYGYTF. CDR3 nucleotide sequence: TGTGCCAGCATGGGAGGGATTTATGGCTACACCTTC. The chain links TRBV6-6 to TRBJ1-2; no clear D. The CDR3 is made up of 12 amino acids. The germline V and J ends were trimmed by 7 bases and 5 bases, with 11 bases remaining between them. CDR1 and CDR2 from the germline V gene are MNHNY and SVGAGI (reference sequence).

This clone came up once. The genes are TRBV5-4 and TRBJ2-2; D gene ambiguous. The CDR3 has 15 residues. Trimming removed 0 bases at V and 7 bases at J, with 13 bases between. The germline gives CDR1 SGHNT, CDR2 YYREEE (reference sequence). The CDR3 coding sequence is TGTGCCAGCAGCTTGGTAGGCCTGTCCGGCGGGGAGCTGTTTTTT. Translating gives CASSLVGLSGGELFF. The full variable domain, with the rest looked up from reference TRBV5-4 and TRBJ2-2, is ETGVTQSPTHLIKTRGQQVTLRCSSQSGHNTVSWYQQALGQGPQFIFQYYREEENGRGNFPPRFSGLQFPNYSSELNVNALELDDSALYLCASSLVGLSGGELFFGEGSRLTVL.

The chain recombines TRBV2 with TRBJ2-5, with a tentative D call TRBD2 (5 bases). The germline V gene encodes CDR1 SNHLY and CDR2 FYNNEI. CDR3 length equals 14 residues. V gave up 0 bases and J gave up 6 bases, with 11 bases separating them. The DNA for the CDR3 is TGTGCCAGCAGTGAAGCGGGAGTTCCGAAGACCCAGTACTTC. Amino acids: CASSEAGVPKTQYF.

The chain carries TRBV2 and TRBJ2-5, with TRBD2 matching 7 bases. The CDR3 sequence is 16 residues long. From germline, CDR1 is SNHLY and CDR2 FYNNEI. The V gene end was trimmed by 1 base and the J gene end by 4 bases; junction bases not matched to a gene: 9. CDR3 nucleotides: TGTGCCAGCAGTGAAGGTCGGTGGGAGGGCGGAGAGACCCAGTACTTC. Residues: CASSEGRWEGGETQYF.

On this clone: A far bigger clonotype differs at one base, so this is likely a read error. This chain links TRBV7-9 with TRBJ2-7; D might be TRBD2 (6 bases). Germline lookup yields CDR1 SEHNR and CDR2 FQNEAQ (reference sequence). CDR3 length equals 14 residues. The CDR3 protein is CASSSEREASEQHF. CDR3 nucleotide sequence: TGTGCCAGCAGCTCCGAAAGGGAGGCCTCCGAGCAGCACTTC.

The V gene is TRBV2, the J gene TRBJ1-5; D perhaps matches TRBD1 (6 bases). Germline V gene lookup returns CDR1 SNHLY and CDR2 FYNNEI. V lost 7 bases and J lost 2, with 18 bases in between. The CDR3 has 16 amino acids. CDR3 protein: CASKAGAGRGNQPQHF. As DNA, the CDR3 is TGTGCCAGCAAGGCGGGGGCAGGGAGGGGCAATCAGCCCCAGCATTTT.

V usage is TRBV18 and J usage is TRBJ1-1; 11 bases line up with TRBD1. The V gene end was trimmed by 3 bases and the J gene end by 5 bases; junction bases not matched to a gene: 8. The CDR3 contains 16 residues. Germline V gene data show CDR1 as KGHSH and CDR2 as LQKENI. The CDR3 nucleotides read TGTGCCAGCTCACCGGGACAGGGGGTTGGATGGACTGAAGCTTTCTTT. It codes for CASSPGQGVGWTEAFF.

This clone is a singleton in its sample. The genes are TRBV7-3 and TRBJ2-7; D may match TRBD1 or TRBD2 (5 bases each). Between the trimmed V and J ends, which lost 2 bases and 6 bases, there was a span of 11 bases. This CDR3 is built from 13 residues. The germline CDR1 and CDR2 sequences are SGHTA and FQGTGA. The CDR3 protein is CASSLLGVGEQYF. The CDR3 DNA sequence: TGTGCCAGCAGCTTATTGGGGGTGGGCGAGCAGTACTTC.

On this clone itself: The identical CDR3 is also encoded by other nucleotide sequences in the sample. The CDR3 DNA reads TGCGCCAGCAGCTTGCTTCAAGAGACCCAGTACTTC. Its protein is CASSLLQETQYF. The V gene is TRBV5-1, the J gene TRBJ2-5; no firm D call. The CDR3 has 12 amino acids. The germline V gene has CDR1 SGHRS and CDR2 YFSETQ. Trimming shortened V by 1 base and J by 2 bases, and 3 bases separated the two germline ends.

V gene TRBV29-1 combines with J gene TRBJ2-7, with 9 bases matching TRBD1. CDR1 is SQVTM and CDR2 is ANQGSEA in the germline V gene. This CDR3 spans 13 amino acids. J gave up 1 base and V 4 bases, and 2 bases lay outside the gene matches. DNA of the CDR3: TGCAGCGTTGGGGGACAGGGATCCTACGAGCAGTACTTC. This gives the protein CSVGGQGSYEQYF.

The CDR3 DNA follows: TGTGCCAGCAGCCCCTCCTCTAGCGAAAGCTCCTACAATGAGCAGTTCTTC. This sequence encodes CASSPSSSESSYNEQFF. The gene calls are TRBV7-6 and TRBJ2-1, with D perhaps TRBD2 (6 bases). Per the germline V gene, CDR1 is SGHVS and CDR2 is FNYEAQ. CDR3 length: 17 amino acids. V dropped 5 bases and J dropped 0 bases, with 17 bases sitting between them.